Sequencing of this T cell receptor (beta chain) was carried out in a study of blood T cell repertoires in COVID-19. Study information: Acute-phase and convalescent COVID-19 samples originated in the United States, Italy and Spain. PBMCs, B-cell-depleted T cells, or T cells provided the cDNA or gDNA that made up the material.

As processed by the authors: Amplified reference gene primers provided the basis for estimating nucleated cell counts. Assay: immunoSEQ multiplex PCR; the TCRdb copy retains only in-frame clones and omits some. The DNA gave D and trimming, while V, J and clone size come from that table. The data contain tens of thousands of clones, about 68% of them seen just once; the ten biggest clones take up less than 40%. Germline values: CDR1 SNHLY, CDR2 FYNNEI. The V gene lost 4 bases and the J gene lost 3 bases, with 9 bases spanning the gap. The CDR3 length is 13 residues. This chain uses TRBV2 with TRBJ1-1; perhaps TRBD1 as D (6 bases). Sequenced sample: peripheral blood. This receptor was obtained from a woman in her sixties or seventies with acute or convalescent COVID-19. CDR3 bases: TGTGCCAGCAGTGCGAAGGGGGACACTGAAGCTTTCTTT. This encodes CASSAKGDTEAFF.